This T cell receptor (beta chain) appears in the sequencing data of a study of cytomegalovirus exposure and HLA in healthy donors. The PCR contained 60 Vbeta and 13 Jbeta primers. The table came from immunoSEQ multiplex PCR; TCRdb's copy has only in-frame clones and leaves some out. The data contain 120,000 or so clones, 15% of them seen just once; the ten biggest clones take up under 2%. V was clipped by 6 bases and J by 1 base; unmatched bases: 4. The CDR3 is 14 amino acids. Germline V CDR1 and CDR2: SGHNT, YENEEA. The clonotype originates from a woman between 18 and 30 years old in good health and CMV-seronegative. Input material: PBMCs. The chain recombines TRBV11-3 with TRBJ2-7, with 9 bases aligning to TRBD1. Here the CDR3 reads CASSKGQGSYEQYF. For the CDR3, the DNA is TGTGCCAGCAGTAAAGGACAGGGGTCCTACGAGCAGTACTTC.